The clone carrying this TCR beta chain was recorded at least ten times. Per germline, CDR1 SGHDT and CDR2 YYEEEE. The V end lost 5 bases, the J end lost 5 bases, and 8 bases lay between the germline ends. The CDR3 loop spans 12 amino acids. This record comes from a study of spatial heterogeneity in lung cancer. MiXCR, run by TCRdb on the 5' RACE reads, gives a single entry per CDR3 protein. This repertoire shows nearly 80,000 distinct CDR3 sequences, under 8.5% found once; its top ten account for roughly 7.1%. Time point described: sample taken at primary tumor resection. The sample was PBMCs, taken at surgery. The TCR originated in a male donor with early-stage non-small cell lung cancer. The rearrangement joins TRBV5-6 to TRBJ1-5; unclear D gene. CDR3 protein: CASSSNYQPQHF. CDR3 in DNA: TGTGCCAGCAGTTCGAACTATCAGCCCCAGCATTTT.